This TCR beta chain emerged from a study of OX40 agonist ivuxolimab in advanced cancers. Looked up from germline, CDR1 is SGHAT and CDR2 is FQNNGV. This CDR3 is built from 14 residues. V lost 5 bases, J lost 3 bases, and 11 bases lay in between. Clones were sequenced by immunoSEQ multiplex PCR, and TCRdb holds only the in-frame ones, with some missing. Of around 77,000 clones in the sample, about nine tenths were seen once. This clone was seen just once. This TCR was recovered from an adult with an advanced solid tumor such as melanoma, head and neck, liver or kidney cancer. The chain recombines TRBV11-2 with TRBJ1-5, with a tentative D call TRBD1 (6 bases). The source was CD4+ or CD8+ T cells sorted from blood, collected in a trial of the OX40 agonist ivuxolimab. The CDR3: CASSAGQHNQPQHF. The CDR3 region has the DNA TGTGCCAGCAGCGCCGGACAGCACAATCAGCCCCAGCATTTT.